This T cell receptor beta chain stems from a study of breast tumors, draining lymph nodes, adjacent tissues. Study outcomes and limitations: Findings are consistent with lymph node origin and intratumoral expansion of most tumor T cells.

TCRdb re-analysed the multiplex PCR reads in MiXCR, keeping a single row per CDR3 protein. The table records approximately 120,000 distinct CDR3 sequences, 20% to 25% of them present only once. Samples came from axillary lymph nodes draining the breast cancer. This clonotype was picked up many times. The antigen is undetermined. The receptor was isolated from a female donor with breast cancer. Some clones in this sample may be carry-over from other donors' samples. Sequenced material: axillary lymph node tissue.

DNA of the CDR3: TGTGCCAGTAGTATGCTGGGGGAACTCTATGGCTACACCTTC. It yields the protein CASSMLGELYGYTF. The rearrangement joins TRBV19 to TRBJ1-2, with D perhaps matching TRBD1 (5 bases). This CDR3 comprises 14 residues. Germline V lookup: CDR1 LNHDA, CDR2 SQIVND (reference sequence). V shed 3 bases and J shed 4 bases, with 12 bases lying between them. The whole variable domain, remainder taken from reference TRBV19 and TRBJ1-2, is DGGITQSPKYLFRKEGQNVTLSCEQNLNHDAMYWYRQDPGQGLRLIYYSQIVNDFQKGDIAEGYSVSREKKESFPLTVTSAQKNPTAFYLCASSMLGELYGYTFGSGTRLTVV.